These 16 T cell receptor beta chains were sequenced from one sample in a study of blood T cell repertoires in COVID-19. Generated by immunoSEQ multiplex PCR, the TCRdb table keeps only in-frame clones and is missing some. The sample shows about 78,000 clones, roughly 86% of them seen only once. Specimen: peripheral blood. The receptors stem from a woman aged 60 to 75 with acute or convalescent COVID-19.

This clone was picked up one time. CDR3 in amino acids: CASSSRHPRGDTQYF. CDR3 in DNA: TGTGCCAGCAGTTCCAGACATCCCCGAGGGGATACGCAGTATTTT. The genes are TRBV6-5 and TRBJ2-3, with TRBD2 as a possible D gene (5 bases). The CDR3 runs 15 residues. Germline-derived CDR1 and CDR2 are MNHEY and SVGAGI. V shed 4 bases and J shed 6 bases, with 17 bases lying between them.

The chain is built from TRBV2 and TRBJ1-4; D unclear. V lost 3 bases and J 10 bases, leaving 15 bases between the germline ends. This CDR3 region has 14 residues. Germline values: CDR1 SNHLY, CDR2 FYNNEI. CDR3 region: CASSDGRSVGKLFF. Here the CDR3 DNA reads TGTGCCAGCAGTGACGGGAGATCGGTAGGAAAACTGTTTTTT.

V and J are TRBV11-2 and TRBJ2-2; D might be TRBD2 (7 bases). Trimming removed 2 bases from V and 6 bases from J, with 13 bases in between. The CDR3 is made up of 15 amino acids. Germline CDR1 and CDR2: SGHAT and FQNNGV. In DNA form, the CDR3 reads TGTGCCAGCAGCTTAAACAGGGAGGGGCCCGGGGAGCTGTTTTTT. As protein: CASSLNREGPGELFF.

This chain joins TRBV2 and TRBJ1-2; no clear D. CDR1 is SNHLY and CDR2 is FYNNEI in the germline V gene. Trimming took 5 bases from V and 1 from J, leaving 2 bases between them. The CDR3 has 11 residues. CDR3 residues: CASSHNYGYTF. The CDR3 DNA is TGTGCCAGCAGTCATAACTATGGCTACACCTTC.

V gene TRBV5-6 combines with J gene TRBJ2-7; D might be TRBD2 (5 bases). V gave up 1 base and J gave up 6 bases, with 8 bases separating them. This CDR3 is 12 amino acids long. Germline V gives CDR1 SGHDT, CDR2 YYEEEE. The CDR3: CASSLWGAEQYF. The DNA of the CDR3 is TGTGCCAGCAGCTTGTGGGGAGCCGAGCAGTACTTC.

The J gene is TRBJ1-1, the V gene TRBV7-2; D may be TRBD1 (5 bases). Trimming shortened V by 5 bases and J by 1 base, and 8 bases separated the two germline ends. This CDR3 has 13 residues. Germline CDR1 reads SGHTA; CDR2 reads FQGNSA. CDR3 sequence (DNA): TGTGCCAGCAGCACAACAGGGAACACTGAAGCTTTCTTT. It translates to CASSTTGNTEAFF.

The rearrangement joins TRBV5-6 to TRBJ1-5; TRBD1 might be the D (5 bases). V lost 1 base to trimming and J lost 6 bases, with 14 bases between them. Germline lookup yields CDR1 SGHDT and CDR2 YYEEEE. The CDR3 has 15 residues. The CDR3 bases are TGTGCCAGCAGCTTGTGGAGGGGTTTTAGTCAGCCCCAGCATTTT. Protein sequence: CASSLWRGFSQPQHF.

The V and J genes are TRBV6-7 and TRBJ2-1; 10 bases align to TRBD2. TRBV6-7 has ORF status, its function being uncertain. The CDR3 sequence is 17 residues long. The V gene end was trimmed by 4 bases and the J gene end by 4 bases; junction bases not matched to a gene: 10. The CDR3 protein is CASSSLPLTSGYNEQFF. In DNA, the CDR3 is TGTGCCAGCAGTTCCCTCCCGTTGACTAGCGGGTACAATGAGCAGTTCTTC.

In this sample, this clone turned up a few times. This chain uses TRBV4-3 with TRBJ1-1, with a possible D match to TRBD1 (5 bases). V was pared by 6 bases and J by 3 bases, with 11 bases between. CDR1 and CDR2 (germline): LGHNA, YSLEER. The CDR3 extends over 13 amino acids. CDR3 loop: CASSTGGYTEAFF. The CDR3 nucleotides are TGCGCCAGCAGTACCGGGGGGTACACTGAAGCTTTCTTT.

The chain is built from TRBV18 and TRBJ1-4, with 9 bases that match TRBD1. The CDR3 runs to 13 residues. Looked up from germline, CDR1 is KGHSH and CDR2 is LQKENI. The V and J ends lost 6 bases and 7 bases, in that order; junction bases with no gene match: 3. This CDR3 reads CASSRTGVEKLFF. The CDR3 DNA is TGTGCCAGCTCCCGGACAGGGGTTGAAAAACTGTTTTTT.

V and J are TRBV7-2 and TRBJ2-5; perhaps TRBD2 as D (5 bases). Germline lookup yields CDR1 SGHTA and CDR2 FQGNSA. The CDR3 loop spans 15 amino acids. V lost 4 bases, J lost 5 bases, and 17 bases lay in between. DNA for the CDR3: TGTGCCAGCAGCTCACCGACACGGACGGGGGAGACCCAGTACTTC. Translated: CASSSPTRTGETQYF.

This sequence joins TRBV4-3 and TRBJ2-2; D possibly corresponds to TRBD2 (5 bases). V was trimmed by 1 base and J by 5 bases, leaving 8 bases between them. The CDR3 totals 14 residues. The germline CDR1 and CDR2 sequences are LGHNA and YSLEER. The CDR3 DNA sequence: TGCGCCAGCAGCCAAGTAATAGCGACCGGGGAGCTGTTTTTT. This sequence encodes CASSQVIATGELFF.

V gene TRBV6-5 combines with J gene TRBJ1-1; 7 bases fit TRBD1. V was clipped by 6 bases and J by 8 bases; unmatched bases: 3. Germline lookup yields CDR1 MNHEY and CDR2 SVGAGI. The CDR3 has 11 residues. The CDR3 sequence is CASRQQGEAFF. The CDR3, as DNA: TGTGCCAGCAGACAACAGGGGGAAGCTTTCTTT.

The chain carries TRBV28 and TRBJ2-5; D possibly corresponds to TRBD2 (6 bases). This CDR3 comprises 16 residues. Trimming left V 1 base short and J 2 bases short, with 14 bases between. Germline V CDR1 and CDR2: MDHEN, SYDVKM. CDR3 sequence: CASSLLGAGPQETQYF. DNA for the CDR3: TGTGCCAGCAGTTTATTAGGCGCGGGGCCTCAAGAGACCCAGTACTTC.

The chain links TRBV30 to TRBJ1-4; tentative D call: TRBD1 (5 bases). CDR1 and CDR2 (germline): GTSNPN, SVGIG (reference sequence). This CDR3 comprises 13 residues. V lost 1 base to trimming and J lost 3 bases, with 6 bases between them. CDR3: CAWSEGANEKLFF. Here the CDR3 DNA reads TGTGCCTGGAGTGAAGGGGCTAATGAAAAACTGTTTTTT.

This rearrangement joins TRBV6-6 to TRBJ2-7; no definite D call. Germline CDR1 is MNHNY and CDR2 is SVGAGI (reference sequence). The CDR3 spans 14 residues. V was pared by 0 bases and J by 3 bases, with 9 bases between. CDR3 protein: CASSYSFAGYEQYF. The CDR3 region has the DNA TGTGCCAGCAGTTACTCGTTTGCAGGCTACGAGCAGTACTTC.